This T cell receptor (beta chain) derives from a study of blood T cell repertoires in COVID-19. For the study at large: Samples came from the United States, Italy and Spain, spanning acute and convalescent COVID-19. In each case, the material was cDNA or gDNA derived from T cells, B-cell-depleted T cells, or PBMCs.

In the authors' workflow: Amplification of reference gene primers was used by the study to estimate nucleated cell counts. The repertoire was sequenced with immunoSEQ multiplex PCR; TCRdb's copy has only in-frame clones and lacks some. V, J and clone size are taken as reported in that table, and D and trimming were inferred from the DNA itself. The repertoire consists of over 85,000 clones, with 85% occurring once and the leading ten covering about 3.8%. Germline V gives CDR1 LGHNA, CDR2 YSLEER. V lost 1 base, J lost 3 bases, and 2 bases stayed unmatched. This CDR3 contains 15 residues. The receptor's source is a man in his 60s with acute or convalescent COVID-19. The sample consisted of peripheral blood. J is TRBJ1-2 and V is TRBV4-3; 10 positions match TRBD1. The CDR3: CASSQGGTGDYGYTF. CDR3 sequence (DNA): TGCGCCAGCAGCCAAGGGGGGACAGGGGACTATGGCTACACCTTC.